These 6 T cell receptor beta chains were all obtained from the same sample, sequenced in a study of blood T cells in healthy people across ages. With a J-beta primer mix and a sample-barcoded 5' primer, a second PCR ran roughly 6 to 11 cycles. TCRdb re-derived calls from the 5' RACE reads in MiXCR, one entry per CDR3 protein. This sample yields just over 1 million distinct CDR3 sequences, of which under 45% are seen a single time; about 19% belongs to the top ten. The material sequenced was blood. Receptors were obtained from an older woman in good health.

The V call is TRBV15, the J call TRBJ1-2, with 7 bases fitting TRBD1. This CDR3 has 15 residues. Per the germline V gene, CDR1 is LNHNV and CDR2 is YYDKDF (reference sequence). V was pared by 5 bases and J by 7 bases, with 13 bases of the junction left unmatched. CDR3 residues: CATSVIKQGSSGYTF. The CDR3 region has the DNA TGTGCCACCAGCGTTATAAAACAGGGGAGCTCTGGCTACACCTTC.

This clonotype has just a few counts. The chain recombines TRBV12-3 or TRBV12-4 with TRBJ2-3, with TRBD2 matching 7 bases. The V gene end was trimmed by 5 bases and the J gene end by 5 bases; junction bases not matched to a gene: 7. The CDR3 runs 14 residues. This chain's CDR3 is CASSDAGEGDTQYF. Written as DNA, the CDR3 is TGTGCCAGCAGTGACGCGGGAGAGGGAGATACGCAGTATTTT.

There are a few counts of this clonotype. The chain combines TRBV5-1 with TRBJ2-7; D not certain. In germline, CDR1 is SGHRS, CDR2 YFSETQ. V was pared by 0 bases and J by 0 bases, with 13 bases between. The CDR3 has 16 amino acids. In nucleotides, the CDR3 is TGCGCCAGCAGCTTGGTAATGACCCGATACTCCTACGAGCAGTACTTC. Translated, it gives CASSLVMTRYSYEQYF.

The rearrangement uses TRBV20-1 and TRBJ1-1; the D gene is possibly TRBD1 (5 bases). Trimming pared 5 bases from V and 1 base from J, leaving 14 bases between. Germline V gene sequence: CDR1 DFQATT, CDR2 SNEGSKA (reference sequence). This CDR3 comprises 14 residues. The CDR3 bases are TGCAGTGCTCCTGGGATCGACAGGAACACTGAAGCTTTCTTT. Protein sequence: CSAPGIDRNTEAFF.

This clonotype appeared a few times. The V gene is TRBV10-3, the J gene TRBJ2-5; unclear D gene. Germline V gene data show CDR1 as ENHRY and CDR2 as SYGVKD. The ends were cut back, 5 bases at V and 4 bases at J, with 5 bases in the middle. CDR3 length: 11 amino acids. CDR3 DNA sequence: TGTGCCATCAGTTCACGAGAGACCCAGTACTTC. It encodes CAISSRETQYF.

This clonotype has more than one count but fewer than ten. The V gene is TRBV28, the J gene TRBJ1-2; 7 nucleotides agree with TRBD1. V shed 6 bases, J shed 7 bases, and the junction held 14 bases outside the gene matches. Germline values: CDR1 MDHEN, CDR2 SYDVKM. This CDR3 is 15 amino acids long. Here the CDR3 DNA reads TGTGCCAGCAGCCTACCCACCTTCAGGGGGGGTGGCTACACCTTC. Translated, it gives CASSLPTFRGGGYTF.